The rows below give T cell receptor beta chains drawn from one sample of a study of CD8 T cells in ankylosing spondylitis. In TCRdb, the 5' RACE reads were re-called with MiXCR into one record per CDR3 protein. The sample carries about 800,000 distinct CDR3 sequences, 12% recorded once. The source material was blood, either unsorted or a sorted T cell fraction (not recorded which). These receptors all stem from a male donor with ankylosing spondylitis. CDR3s include the opening cysteine and the closing phenylalanine or tryptophan. D genes are given only for firm matches. Part of the rows lack a size; the others show once, few, many or a class for expanded clones.

J gene | D gene | CDR3 length | clone size | V gene | CDR3 protein | CDR3 DNA
TRBJ2-4 | - | 16 | - | TRBV20-1 | CSASRIGSYGENIQYF | TGCAGTGCTAGTCGCATAGGATCTTATGGGGAAAACATTCAGTACTTC
TRBJ1-4 | TRBD1 | 14 | - | TRBV7-2 | CASTWDREYEKLFF | TGTGCCAGCACTTGGGACAGGGAATATGAAAAACTGTTTTTT
TRBJ2-5 | - | 16 | few | TRBV5-1 | CASSSGGAYLQETQYF | TGCGCCAGCAGCTCCGGGGGAGCGTATCTTCAAGAGACCCAGTACTTC
TRBJ1-1 | TRBD1 | 13 | few | TRBV5-6 | CASSQDREMGAFF | TGTGCCAGCAGCCAGGACAGGGAAATGGGAGCTTTCTTT
TRBJ2-1 | - | 13 | few | TRBV29-1 | CSVALGKRDEQFF | TGCAGCGTAGCCTTGGGGAAGAGAGATGAGCAGTTCTTC
TRBJ2-1 | - | 16 | - | TRBV5-1 | CASSNPGQLSYNEQFF | TGCGCCAGCAGCAACCCGGGACAACTATCCTACAATGAGCAGTTCTTC
TRBJ2-3 | TRBD2 | 15 | - | TRBV20-1 | CSARDTRGAGDTQYF | TGCAGTGCTAGAGATACGCGGGGGGCGGGAGATACGCAGTATTTT
TRBJ2-2 | TRBD2 | 16 | few | TRBV10-3 | CAISEGTSAGTGELFF | TGTGCCATCAGTGAGGGGACTAGCGCGGGCACCGGGGAGCTGTTTTTT
TRBJ2-7 | TRBD2 | 15 | few | TRBV20-1 | CSARDSGGPLYEQYF | TGCAGTGCTAGAGATTCGGGGGGTCCCCTCTACGAGCAGTACTTC
TRBJ1-1 | - | 14 | few | TRBV5-1 | CASSGDGINTEAFF | TGCGCCAGCAGCGGGGACGGAATCAACACTGAAGCTTTCTTT
TRBJ1-1 | - | 14 | many | TRBV12-3/TRBV12-4 | CASVGAGMNTEAFF | TGTGCCAGCGTAGGGGCCGGTATGAACACTGAAGCTTTCTTT
TRBJ1-5 | - | 12 | many | TRBV29-1 | CSVGDNALAQHF | TGCAGCGTTGGGGACAATGCATTGGCCCAGCATTTT
TRBJ2-7 | - | 13 | few | TRBV28 | CATFPGPPYEQYF | TGTGCCACTTTCCCGGGACCTCCCTACGAGCAGTACTTC
TRBJ2-1 | TRBD2 | 15 | many | TRBV6-4 | CASSSGTSGLNEQFF | TGTGCCAGCAGTTCCGGGACTAGCGGCTTGAATGAGCAGTTCTTC
TRBJ2-7 | - | 10 | many | TRBV20-1 | CSAWDYEQYF | TGCAGTGCTTGGGACTACGAGCAGTACTTC
TRBJ2-1 | - | 14 | many | TRBV15 | CATSSAVVGNEQFF | TGTGCCACCAGCAGTGCGGTAGTCGGGAATGAGCAGTTCTTC
TRBJ2-5 | - | 13 | - | TRBV5-1 | CASRVGPVETQYF | TGCGCCAGCAGGGTAGGACCGGTAGAGACCCAGTACTTC
TRBJ2-7 | TRBD1 | 14 | few | TRBV28 | CASSLWTGIYEQYF | TGTGCCAGCAGTTTATGGACAGGGATCTACGAGCAGTACTTC
TRBJ1-5 | - | 15 | - | TRBV6-2/TRBV6-3 | CASSYLPWGGQPQHF | TGTGCCAGCAGTTACCTCCCCTGGGGAGGTCAGCCCCAGCATTTT
TRBJ2-3 | - | 13 | many | TRBV19 | CASSIRGPDTQYF | TGTGCCAGTAGTATCAGGGGTCCAGATACGCAGTATTTT
TRBJ2-3 | - | 15 | many | TRBV29-1 | CSVEPRGGSTDTQYF | TGCAGCGTTGAACCCAGGGGAGGGAGCACAGATACGCAGTATTTT
TRBJ2-4 | - | 16 | few | TRBV7-9 | CASSLGGPGLQNIQYF | TGTGCCAGCAGCTTAGGGGGCCCTGGACTCCAAAACATTCAGTACTTC
TRBJ2-1 | TRBD2 | 16 | - | TRBV29-1 | CSPLGAGGSSYNEQFF | TGCAGCCCCCTCGGGGCGGGGGGGAGCTCCTACAATGAGCAGTTCTTC
TRBJ2-1 | TRBD2 | 18 | - | TRBV6-2/TRBV6-3 | CASSYSRTGSSGEGEGFF | TGTGCCAGCAGTTACTCGAGGACTGGAAGTAGCGGGGAGGGGGAAGGGTTCTTC
TRBJ1-1 | - | 12 | many | TRBV29-1 | CSIQQGGTEAFF | TGCAGCATCCAACAGGGCGGCACTGAAGCTTTCTTT
TRBJ2-5 | TRBD1 | 16 | - | TRBV15 | CATSRGPGRGLETQYF | TGTGCCACCAGCAGAGGCCCCGGCAGGGGGCTGGAGACCCAGTACTTC
TRBJ2-7 | - | 13 | few | TRBV18 | CASSRKTAYEQYF | TGTGCCAGCTCACGGAAGACAGCCTACGAGCAGTACTTC
TRBJ1-1 | - | 14 | - | TRBV18 | CASSATDLDTEAFF | TGTGCCAGCTCAGCGACAGACCTAGACACTGAAGCTTTCTTT
TRBJ2-3 | - | 13 | many | TRBV6-6 | CASSAPGTDTQYF | TGTGCCAGCAGTGCCCCTGGCACAGATACGCAGTATTTT
TRBJ2-7 | TRBD1 | 15 | - | TRBV5-1 | CASSLRGGYRNEQYF | TGCGCCAGCAGCTTGAGAGGGGGCTATAGGAACGAGCAGTACTTC